This TCR beta chain was observed in a study of blood T cell repertoires in COVID-19. Study as a whole: The samples span acute and convalescent COVID-19 from the United States, Italy and Spain. PBMCs, B-cell-depleted T cells, or T cells provided the cDNA or gDNA that made up the material.

Germline assignment: CDR1 SGHDT and CDR2 YYEEEE. The CDR3 is 15 amino acids. V lost 0 bases and J lost 4, with 11 bases in between. In the authors' workflow: The assay estimated nucleated cells by amplifying reference gene primers. Clones were sequenced by immunoSEQ multiplex PCR, and TCRdb holds only the in-frame ones, with some missing. Clonal size and the V and J genes are those of that table, whereas D and trimming came from the DNA. The sample yields roughly 57,000 clones, about 89% seen once. This clone was detected only once. The chain combines TRBV5-6 with TRBJ1-3; D is unresolved. The sequencing input was peripheral blood. The sequence came from a human donor in a cohort sampled during active COVID-19. CDR3 loop: CASSLGGQIGNTIYF. CDR3 DNA sequence: TGTGCCAGCAGCTTGGGAGGTCAGATAGGAAACACCATATATTTT.